This is a list of T cell receptor beta chains from one sample in a study of identical twins. TCRdb independently ran MiXCR on the 5' RACE reads; one entry per CDR3 protein. Of about 660,000 distinct CDR3 sequences in the sample, over 8.5% are singletons; the top ten hold around 0.95%. This sample was shared with a second study, whose subject was yellow fever vaccine responses in identical twins.

Sequenced sample: PBMCs. The receptors shown here come from a woman under 30 in good health. Each CDR3 is given with its conserved first and last residue. Fields, in order: J gene, V gene, clone size, D gene, CDR3 protein, CDR3 DNA. The D gene is left open where the match is weak. Not every row has a clone size; where given, it reads once, few, many or a size class.

>TRBJ2-1|TRBV11-2|few|.
CASSLGRSTYNEQFF
TGTGCCAGCAGCTTGGGCCGGAGTACCTACAATGAGCAGTTCTTC
>TRBJ2-1|TRBV6-2/TRBV6-3|few|.
CASSYPGGWFNEQFF
TGTGCCAGCAGTTACCCCGGTGGGTGGTTCAATGAGCAGTTCTTC
>TRBJ1-2|TRBV3-1|few|.
CASSQDWSVSGYTF
TGTGCCAGCAGCCAAGATTGGTCAGTTTCTGGCTACACCTTC
>TRBJ2-1|TRBV5-1|many|.
CASSLGKNEQFF
TGCGCCAGCAGCTTGGGGAAGAATGAGCAGTTCTTC
>TRBJ1-5|TRBV12-3/TRBV12-4|many|TRBD1
CASSETGGDQPQHF
TGTGCCAGCAGTGAGACAGGGGGCGATCAGCCCCAGCATTTT
>TRBJ2-7|TRBV10-3|.|TRBD2
CAISEPESGTSGGPYEQYF
TGTGCCATCAGTGAGCCTGAATCCGGGACTAGCGGGGGGCCCTACGAGCAGTACTTC
>TRBJ2-2|TRBV2|few|.
CASRIGMNTGELFF
TGTGCCAGCAGAATAGGGATGAACACCGGGGAGCTGTTTTTT
>TRBJ2-2|TRBV10-3|many|TRBD2
CAISSSGKRNTGELFF
TGTGCCATCAGTTCTAGCGGGAAGCGCAACACCGGGGAGCTGTTTTTT
>TRBJ2-1|TRBV25-1|few|TRBD2
CASTLGGFGWGLAGGPLDEQFF
TGTGCCAGCACCCTAGGTGGTTTTGGTTGGGGACTAGCGGGAGGGCCTCTCGATGAGCAGTTCTTC
>TRBJ2-2|TRBV29-1|many|.
CSVPLGPTGELFF
TGCAGCGTGCCCCTCGGTCCAACCGGGGAGCTGTTTTTT
>TRBJ2-1|TRBV12-3/TRBV12-4|many|TRBD2
CASRSGTSAPIGQFF
TGTGCCAGCAGGTCCGGGACTAGCGCGCCTATCGGGCAGTTCTTC
>TRBJ2-7|TRBV4-3|many|.
CASSPTRSVYEQYF
TGCGCCAGCAGCCCGACTCGATCCGTCTACGAGCAGTACTTC
>TRBJ1-5|TRBV6-4|.|.
CASTHQPQHF
TGTGCCAGCACCCATCAGCCCCAGCATTTT
>TRBJ2-1|TRBV12-5|few|.
CASGLVQTGEQFF
TGTGCTAGTGGTTTGGTACAAACTGGTGAGCAGTTCTTC
>TRBJ2-4|TRBV20-1|few|.
CSARSGSKNIQYF
TGCAGTGCTAGAAGCGGCAGCAAAAACATTCAGTACTTC
>TRBJ2-1|TRBV12-3/TRBV12-4|many|TRBD2
CASTVTSGTGNEQFF
TGTGCCAGCACTGTGACTAGCGGGACGGGGAATGAGCAGTTCTTC
>TRBJ2-1|TRBV11-1|.|.
CASSYSRFGGTSDNEQFF
TGTGCCAGCAGCTATAGTCGGTTCGGGGGCACATCGGACAATGAGCAGTTCTTC
>TRBJ2-1|TRBV6-2/TRBV6-3|.|.
CASSYSALATGEQFF
TGTGCCAGCAGTTACTCGGCCCTAGCGACGGGTGAGCAGTTCTTC
>TRBJ1-1|TRBV5-4|.|.
CASSTGQPGSEAFF
TGTGCCAGCAGCACAGGACAGCCAGGGTCTGAAGCTTTCTTT
>TRBJ1-1|TRBV29-1|many|.
CSVAVVTEAFF
TGCAGCGTTGCAGTAGTCACTGAAGCTTTCTTT
>TRBJ2-4|TRBV10-3|.|TRBD1
CAISESDTGANIQYF
TGTGCCATCAGTGAGTCGGATACAGGGGCGAACATTCAGTACTTC
>TRBJ2-7|TRBV5-1|few|.
CASYEFATQQYF
TGCGCCAGCTACGAATTTGCTACGCAGCAGTACTTC
>TRBJ2-3|TRBV7-9|.|.
CASSSLSDTQYF
TGTGCCAGCAGCTCCCTTTCGGATACGCAGTATTTT
>TRBJ2-2|TRBV7-2|few|TRBD2
CASSLGGLANTGELFF
TGTGCCAGCAGCTTAGGGGGACTAGCTAACACCGGGGAGCTGTTTTTT
>TRBJ2-1|TRBV19|few|TRBD1
CASIGRTGGYNEQFF
TGTGCCAGTATCGGAAGGACAGGGGGATACAATGAGCAGTTCTTC
>TRBJ2-2|TRBV7-3|many|.
CASSSPGRNTGELFF
TGTGCCAGCAGCTCCCCAGGCCGTAACACCGGGGAGCTGTTTTTT
>TRBJ2-3|TRBV7-8|few|.
CASSLGARGDTQYF
TGTGCCAGCAGCTTGGGGGCCCGAGGGGATACGCAGTATTTT
>TRBJ2-7|TRBV27|.|TRBD1
CASSFSGQGEEQYF
TGTGCCAGCAGTTTCTCAGGACAGGGGGAAGAGCAGTACTTC
>TRBJ2-7|TRBV28|.|.
CASTDPGSPYEQYF
TGTGCCAGCACCGACCCAGGGTCCCCCTACGAGCAGTACTTC
>TRBJ2-5|TRBV28|few|.
CASSLFWGGETQYF
TGTGCCAGCAGTTTATTTTGGGGCGGCGAGACCCAGTACTTC
>TRBJ2-1|TRBV7-8|many|TRBD2
CASSPGLADYNEQFF
TGTGCCAGCAGCCCCGGACTAGCGGACTACAATGAGCAGTTCTTC